The T cell receptor (beta chain) described here comes from a study of a mutant IDH1 vaccine in newly diagnosed glioma. The overall study: Vaccinations, eight in total, occurred in weeks 1, 3, 5, 7, 11, 15, 19, 23.

The protocol was immunoSEQ multiplex PCR, while the TCRdb copy is restricted to in-frame clones and leaves out a portion. The table lists approximately 66,000 clones, approximately 87% of them singletons. Germline V gives CDR1 GTSNPN, CDR2 SVGIG (reference sequence). Germline trimming cut 2 bases from V and 4 bases from J; bases unmatched to any gene: 13. The CDR3 contains 16 residues. Time point described: week 23, last vaccination. All doses held 300 ug of mutant IDH1 20-mer peptide, with topical imiquimod. General study points: Shifts in the top peripheral T cell clonotypes seemed unrelated to pseudoprogression.

Comment on this clone: Antigen specificity is unknown.

The receptor was derived from a man aged 18 to 35 with glioma. Sequencing used PBMCs, obtained from a glioma patient whose treatment included an IDH1 peptide vaccine. V usage is TRBV30 and J usage is TRBJ2-7, with 8 bases that match TRBD1. CDR3 sequence (DNA): TGTGCCTGGAGTACCCCCCGGGACAGGAGACGGTACGAGCAGTACTTC. Residues: CAWSTPRDRRRYEQYF.